This T cell receptor (beta chain) was found in a study of blood T cells in healthy people across ages. A note on this clonotype: Its specificity is unknown.

Using a J-beta primer mix together with a sample-barcoded 5' primer, a second PCR was run for 7 to 11 cycles. TCRdb re-called the 5' RACE reads through MiXCR, storing one row per CDR3 protein. The sample has 600,000 to 800,000 distinct CDR3 sequences, approximately 52% seen once. Isolation of PBMCs gave at least 7 million cells per sample. Each sample yielded at least 5.5 micrograms of PBMC total RNA. Study-wide results and limits: When one million T cells were used, diversity estimates were thought to be underestimates. CMV status of donors was unknown, possibly confounding expanded clonotype changes.

V gave up 6 bases and J gave up 3 bases, with 6 bases separating them. Germline CDR1 is SQVTM and CDR2 is ANQGSEA. The CDR3 sequence is 10 residues long. This chain links TRBV29-1 with TRBJ2-7; no clear D. The receptor comes from a woman of 80 years or more in good health. Sequencing was done on a sample of blood. CDR3 amino acids: CSVAFYEQYF. The CDR3 nucleotides read TGCAGCGTCGCATTCTACGAGCAGTACTTC.